These T cell receptor beta chains were read from a single sample in a study of cytomegalovirus exposure and HLA in healthy donors. Sequencing used immunoSEQ multiplex PCR; TCRdb keeps in-frame clones, though not all of them. The sample contains under 250,000 clones, 80% to 90% of which appear only once. The material sequenced was PBMCs. The receptors derive from a woman aged 30 to 39 in good health and CMV-seronegative. Both conserved end residues are trimmed from each CDR3. Clone size is stated in some rows and not others, as once, few, many or a class when expanded.

v_gene,abundance,CDR3aa
TRBV5-8,few,ASSPRTGFLEQY
TRBV5-4,-,ASSFGGAGTSGSSYNEQF
TRBV7-9,many,ASSSQGGLRTDTQY
TRBV4-2,-,ASSQDATSGPYNEQF
TRBV2,-,ASSGGQVGGNSPLH
TRBV4-1,-,ASSQDPDGPRQF
TRBV4-1,-,ASSQVSRDRPNEKLF
TRBV4-1,-,ASSQSFRGQGEQY
TRBV5-1,-,ASSRSQGNGYEQY
TRBV6-5,-,ASSRNLRDEQY
TRBV7-9,-,ASSLESGRMYEQY
TRBV28,-,ASSSVTTNQPQH
TRBV27,-,ASKQGLAGGISYNEQF
TRBV9,once,ASSVLAGGGDTQY
TRBV6-4,few,ASSSGMNTGELF
TRBV5-1,-,ASSLGLAGVQSYEQY
TRBV29-1,-,SVASSGEQF
TRBV5-4,-,ASSLQGSSNQPQH
TRBV7-2,few,ASSPSFSRGGEQY
TRBV2,-,ASRGTSGAGGTGELF
TRBV5-1,-,ASSVNVGGAGEKLF
TRBV12-5,few,ASGQSGAGRIFLMNTEAF
TRBV14,once,ASSQGPSYYEQY